This T cell receptor (beta chain) was identified during a study of blood T cell repertoires in COVID-19 (dated by TCRdb to 2018 to 2020). For the study in its entirety: Samples from collaborators originated in the United States, Italy and Spain and spanned both the acute and convalescent phases of COVID-19. The prospective study material was composed of cDNA or gDNA derived from T cells, B-cell-depleted T cells, or PBMCs. The dataset comprised deeply sampled blood TCRbeta repertoires from subjects exposed to, actively infected with, or recovered from COVID-19. A freely available public database, intended as a resource for researchers studying the immune response to SARS-CoV-2, is where the repertoires were released. Samples came from the ongoing ImmuneRACE study (first 160 participants) plus 1,254 subjects from 6 global collaborators. Sample metadata almost always included a de-identified subject ID, COVID-19 status, age in years and sex. Where available, HLA class I and class II types were obtained from metadata supplied by the sample provider rather than from assay-based typing. Study-wide findings and limitations: The quantity of clinical and demographic metadata differed by source and by participant and was supplied without curation.

According to the germline V gene (reference sequence), CDR1 reads LNHDA and CDR2 reads SQIVND. The junction shows trimming of 7 bases on V and 6 bases on J, plus 24 bases between the germline ends. The CDR3, from cysteine to phenylalanine, totals 16 residues. Only the CDR3 DNA stays, 48 bases, in frame from base 1. This clone showed up just a few times. This clone's antigen is unknown. Base qualities are not recorded, but no much larger clone differs from it by a single base. Each collaborating institution followed its own protocols to collect whole blood in K2EDTA tubes. For TCRbeta analysis, collaborators shipped samples as frozen whole blood, isolated PBMCs, or DNA extracted from either of those sample types. TCRbeta CDR3 regions were amplified from genomic DNA using the immunoSEQ Assay, a bias-controlled multiplex PCR. Turning to the authors' computational methods: Nucleated cell counts per sample were estimated from amplification of reference gene primers within the assay. To quantify the absolute abundance of each unique TCRbeta CDR3 rearrangement, sequence reads were collapsed and filtered. For each sample, productive Simpson clonality was calculated as the square root of Simpson's diversity index over productive rearrangements. Sourced from immuneACCESS, this table was stored by TCRdb with only in-frame sequences that have V and J called. A share of the clones is absent; for the studies checked, an unresolved V gene accounts for under half, and the remainder has no known explanation. V, J and clone size reflect that table, while D and trimming were determined from the DNA. A total of tens of thousands of clones appear in this sample, more than 80% of them only once. The ten top clones hold around 6.7% of the sample.

The sample consisted of peripheral blood. The TCR sequence derives from a woman of 80 years or more with active COVID-19. The rearrangement combines TRBV19 with TRBJ1-1; tentative D gene TRBD1, with 6 bases matching. The CDR3: CASIGTRGQGTAEAFF. In nucleotides, the sequence is TGTGCCAGTATTGGGACCCGAGGGCAGGGGACGGCTGAAGCTTTCTTT.